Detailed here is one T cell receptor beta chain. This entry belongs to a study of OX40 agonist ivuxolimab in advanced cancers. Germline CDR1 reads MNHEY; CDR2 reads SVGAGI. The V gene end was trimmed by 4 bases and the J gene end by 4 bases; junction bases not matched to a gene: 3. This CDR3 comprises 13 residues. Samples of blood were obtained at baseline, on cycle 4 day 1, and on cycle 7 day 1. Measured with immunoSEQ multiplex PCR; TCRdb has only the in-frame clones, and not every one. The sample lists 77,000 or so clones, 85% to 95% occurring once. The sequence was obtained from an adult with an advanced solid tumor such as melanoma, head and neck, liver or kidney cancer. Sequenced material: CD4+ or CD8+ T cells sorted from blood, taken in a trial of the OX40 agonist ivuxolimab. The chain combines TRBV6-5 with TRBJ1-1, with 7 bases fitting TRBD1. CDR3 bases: TGTGCCAGCAGTTTGGCAGGGGGCACTGAAGCTTTCTTT. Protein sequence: CASSLAGGTEAFF.